This TCR beta chain was identified during a study of blood T cell repertoires in COVID-19. Measured with immunoSEQ multiplex PCR; TCRdb has only the in-frame clones, and not every one. Altogether about 300,000 clones are present, 80% to 90% being singletons, with the ten largest covering 4% to 5%. Participant-given clinical history determined each cohort assignment. The germline V gene has CDR1 MNHNY and CDR2 SVGAGI (reference sequence). V was pared by 5 bases and J by 6 bases, with 12 bases of the junction left unmatched. The length of the CDR3 is 15 residues. J is TRBJ1-1 and V is TRBV6-6; TRBD1 matches 7 bases. Sequencing was done on a sample of PBMCs or T cells enriched from blood (not recorded which). The sequence derives from a man aged 25-45 years who had recovered from COVID-19. This chain's CDR3 is CASSPPTGDLAEAFF. The CDR3 coding sequence is TGTGCCAGCAGTCCTCCCACAGGGGACCTCGCTGAAGCTTTCTTT.